The T cell receptor (beta chain) under discussion was sequenced for a study of Ad26.COV2.S vaccination and SARS-CoV-2 variants. Study background: Intramuscular Ad26.COV2.S at 5x10^10 or 1x10^11 viral particles.

In the case of this clone: Its specificity is not known.

Treatment specified: some 20 received Ad26.COV2.S at low or high dose, single or two shots; about 5 received placebo; per-sample allocation not given. Samples were taken on day 63 after the first vaccine or placebo injection. Study-level points and caveats: Non-spike TCR breadth was similar in vaccine and placebo recipients.

Generated by immunoSEQ multiplex PCR, the TCRdb table keeps only in-frame clones and is missing some. This table has under 250,000 clones, around 90% appearing once. The TCR sequence derives from a person aged 18-65 years who received the Ad26.COV2.S COVID-19 vaccine or a placebo. The source material was peripheral blood, sampled in a trial of Ad26.COV2.S vaccine versus placebo.

The CDR3 region is CASSDRTSGRSYEQYV. The CDR3 DNA is TGTGCCAGCAGTGACAGGACTAGCGGGAGGTCCTACGAGCAGTACGTC. The J gene is TRBJ2-7, the V gene TRBV6-1; 14 nucleotides align to TRBD2. The junction had 2 bases not matched to a gene; V was cut back by 3 bases and J by 1 base. This CDR3 has 16 amino acids. From germline, CDR1 is MNHNS and CDR2 SASEGT.